The following is a T cell receptor (beta chain) sequence with its context. Sequencing used immunoSEQ multiplex PCR; TCRdb keeps in-frame clones, though not all of them. The sample has nearly 25,000 clones; around 90% are singletons. This entry comes from a study of T cells in localized non-small cell lung cancer. The germline V gene has CDR1 LGHNA and CDR2 YNFKEQ. The CDR3 contains 14 residues. V shed 4 bases and J shed 2 bases, with 11 bases lying between them. This chain connects TRBV4-2 to TRBJ2-5, with a weak D call TRBD1 (5 bases). The sequence came from a man between 40 and 70 years old with stage III squamous cell lung carcinoma. The sample consisted of peripheral blood, taken before any cancer treatment. The chain's CDR3 is CASSPSQGQETQYF. In DNA, the CDR3 is TGTGCCAGCAGCCCCTCGCAGGGACAAGAGACCCAGTACTTC.